What follows describes a single T cell receptor beta chain. The antigen is undetermined. From the 5' RACE reads, TCRdb called clonotypes with MiXCR, one entry per CDR3 protein. The data hold about 270,000 distinct CDR3 sequences, with roughly 15% observed a single time. These data originate in a study of T-cell memory formation after mild COVID-19. The CDR3 contains 15 residues. Germline CDR1 and CDR2: SEHNR and FQNEAQ (reference sequence). Trimming left V 2 bases short and J 3 bases short, with 11 bases between. Study findings and constraints: Certain responding clones were present in pre-infection memory, suggesting participation of cross-reactive memory.

The V and J genes are TRBV7-9 and TRBJ1-5; tentatively, D is TRBD1 (5 bases). The sequencing input was PBMCs or a T cell subset sorted from them (not recorded which). The clonotype was recovered from a man younger than 35 who had mild COVID-19 (a few samples of this study predate the infection). Cell type and time point are not known. As DNA, the CDR3 is TGTGCCAGCAGCTTAAATGGGGCAGCCAATCAGCCCCAGCATTTT. As protein: CASSLNGAANQPQHF.